A single TCR beta chain is shown here with its context. Sequencing was performed with immunoSEQ multiplex PCR; in TCRdb, only in-frame clones are kept and a portion is missing. The sample lists approximately 530,000 clones; roughly 95% were seen once. The sample originates from a study of shared clonotypes between healthy human individuals. Overall study context: The donors, two women and three men, were aged 18 to 49.

The CDR3 sequence is 12 residues long. V gave up 5 bases and J gave up 5 bases, with 9 bases separating them. CDR1 MRHNA and CDR2 SNTAGT come from the germline V gene. The clonotype was recovered from a woman in her twenties or thirties in good health. The chain has TRBV6-4 and TRBJ2-5; no clear D gene. Sequencing was performed on naive CD4+ T cells sorted from blood. Subset reported: CD45RA+ positively selected. The CDR3 bases are TGTGCCAGCAGTACGGATCGGGAGACCCAGTACTTC. This gives the protein CASSTDRETQYF.